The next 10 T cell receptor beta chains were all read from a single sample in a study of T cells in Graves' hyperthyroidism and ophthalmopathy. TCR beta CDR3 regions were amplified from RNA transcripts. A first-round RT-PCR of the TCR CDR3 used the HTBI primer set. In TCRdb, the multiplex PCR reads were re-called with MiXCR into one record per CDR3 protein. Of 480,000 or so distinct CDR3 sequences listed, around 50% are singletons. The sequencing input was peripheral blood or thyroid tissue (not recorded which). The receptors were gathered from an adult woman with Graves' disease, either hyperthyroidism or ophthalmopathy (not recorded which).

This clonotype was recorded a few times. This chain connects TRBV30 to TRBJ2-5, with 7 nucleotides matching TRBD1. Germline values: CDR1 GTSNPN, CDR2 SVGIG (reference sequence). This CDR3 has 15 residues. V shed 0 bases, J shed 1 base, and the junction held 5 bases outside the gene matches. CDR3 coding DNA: TGTGCCTGGAGTGTTTTCGGGACAGCCCAAGAGACCCAGTACTTC. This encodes CAWSVFGTAQETQYF.

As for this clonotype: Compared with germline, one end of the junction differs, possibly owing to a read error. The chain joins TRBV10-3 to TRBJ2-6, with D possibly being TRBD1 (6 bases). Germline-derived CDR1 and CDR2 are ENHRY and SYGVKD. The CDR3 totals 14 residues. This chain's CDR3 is CAISESRGGNVLTF. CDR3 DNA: TGTGCCATCAGTGAGTCGAGAGGGGGCAACGTCCTGACTTTC.

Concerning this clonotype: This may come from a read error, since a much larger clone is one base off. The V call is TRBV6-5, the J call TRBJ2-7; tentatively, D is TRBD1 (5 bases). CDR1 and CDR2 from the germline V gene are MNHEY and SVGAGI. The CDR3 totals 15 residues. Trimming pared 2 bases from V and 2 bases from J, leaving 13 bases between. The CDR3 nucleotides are TGTGCCAGCAGTTACACGGACACCGCCCCCTACGAGCAGTACTTC. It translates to CASSYTDTAPYEQYF.

CDR3 region: CSAAGRETQYF. CDR3 nucleotide sequence: TGCAGTGCTGCAGGGAGAGAGACCCAGTACTTC. The chain uses TRBV20-1 and TRBJ2-5; perhaps D is TRBD1 or TRBD2 (5 bases each). There are 11 residues in the CDR3. V was pared by 5 bases and J by 4 bases, with 8 bases between. Germline V lookup: CDR1 DFQATT, CDR2 SNEGSKA (reference sequence).

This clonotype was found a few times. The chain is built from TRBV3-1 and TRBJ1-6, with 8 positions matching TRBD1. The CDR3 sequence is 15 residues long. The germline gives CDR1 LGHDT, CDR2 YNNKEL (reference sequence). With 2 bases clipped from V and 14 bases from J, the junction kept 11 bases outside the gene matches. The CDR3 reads CASSQRGTGGGALHF. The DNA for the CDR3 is TGTGCCAGCAGCCAAAGGGGGACAGGCGGAGGAGCCCTCCACTTT.

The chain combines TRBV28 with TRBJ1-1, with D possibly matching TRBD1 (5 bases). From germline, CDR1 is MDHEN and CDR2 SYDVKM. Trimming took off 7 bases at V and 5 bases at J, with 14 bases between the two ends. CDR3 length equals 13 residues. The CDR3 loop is CASTTPGRTEAFF. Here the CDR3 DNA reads TGTGCCAGCACGACCCCAGGGAGGACTGAAGCTTTCTTT.

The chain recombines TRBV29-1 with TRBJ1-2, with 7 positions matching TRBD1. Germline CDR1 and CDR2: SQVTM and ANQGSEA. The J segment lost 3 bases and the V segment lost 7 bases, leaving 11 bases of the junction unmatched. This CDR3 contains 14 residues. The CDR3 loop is CSEIGTDGDYGYTF. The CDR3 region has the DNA TGCAGCGAAATCGGGACAGACGGCGACTATGGCTACACCTTC. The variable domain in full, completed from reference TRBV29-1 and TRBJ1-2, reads SAVISQKPSRDICQRGTSLTIQCQVDSQVTMMFWYRQQPGQSLTLIATANQGSEATYESGFVIDKFPISRPNLTFSTLTVSNMSPEDSSIYLCSEIGTDGDYGYTFGSGTRLTVV.

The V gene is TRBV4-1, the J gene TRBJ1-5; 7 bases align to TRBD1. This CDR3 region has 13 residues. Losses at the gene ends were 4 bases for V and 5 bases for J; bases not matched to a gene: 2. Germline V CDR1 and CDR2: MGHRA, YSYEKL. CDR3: CASSRTGYQPQHF. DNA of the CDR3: TGCGCCAGCAGCCGGACAGGATATCAGCCCCAGCATTTT.

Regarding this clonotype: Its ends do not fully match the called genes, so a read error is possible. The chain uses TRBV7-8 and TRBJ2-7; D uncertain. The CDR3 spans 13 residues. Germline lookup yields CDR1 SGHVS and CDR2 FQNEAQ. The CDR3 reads CASSLAPDAGSHF. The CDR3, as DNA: TGTGCCAGCAGCTTAGCCCCTGACGCCGGGTCGCACTTC. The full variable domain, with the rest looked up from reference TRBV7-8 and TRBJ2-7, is GAGVSQSPRYKVAKRGQDVALRCDPISGHVSLFWYQQALGQGPEFLTYFQNEAQLDKSGLPSDRFFAERPEGSVSTLKIQRTQQEDSAVYLCASSLAPDAGSHFGPGTRLTVT.

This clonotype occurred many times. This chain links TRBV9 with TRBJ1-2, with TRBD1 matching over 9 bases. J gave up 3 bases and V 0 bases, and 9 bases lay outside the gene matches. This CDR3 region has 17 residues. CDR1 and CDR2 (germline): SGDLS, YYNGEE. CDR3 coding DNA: TGTGCCAGCAGCGTAGAGACAGGGGGAGGGCGGGACTATGGCTACACCTTC. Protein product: CASSVETGGGRDYGYTF.